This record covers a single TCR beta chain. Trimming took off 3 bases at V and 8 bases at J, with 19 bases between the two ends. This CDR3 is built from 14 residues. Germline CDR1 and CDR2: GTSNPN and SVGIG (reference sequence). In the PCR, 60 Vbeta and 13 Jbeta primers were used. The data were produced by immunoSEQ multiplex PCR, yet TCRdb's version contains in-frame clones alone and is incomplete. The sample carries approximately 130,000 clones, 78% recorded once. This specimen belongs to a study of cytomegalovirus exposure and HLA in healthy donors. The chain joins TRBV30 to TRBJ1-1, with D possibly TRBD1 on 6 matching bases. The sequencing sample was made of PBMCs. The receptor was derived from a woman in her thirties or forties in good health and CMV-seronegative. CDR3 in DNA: TGTGCCTGGAGACTCGACAGGACCAAGCGAGAAGCTTTCTTT. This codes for CAWRLDRTKREAFF.